Shown below are 12 T cell receptor beta chains from a single sample sequenced in a study of T cells in Graves' hyperthyroidism and ophthalmopathy. The source material, RNA transcripts, was used to amplify TCR beta CDR3 regions. TCR CDR3 regions were first amplified by RT-PCR with HTBI primers. Using its own MiXCR run on the multiplex PCR reads, TCRdb lists one record per CDR3 protein. Of 600,000 or so distinct CDR3 sequences in the sample, approximately 14% were seen once. Sequencing was performed on blood. These receptors all come from a woman in her fifties or sixties with Graves' ophthalmopathy.

The V and J genes are TRBV20-1 and TRBJ2-1, with 12 bases identical to TRBD2. Germline-derived CDR1 and CDR2 are DFQATT and SNEGSKA (reference sequence). The CDR3 runs to 14 residues. V lost 5 bases, J lost 7 bases, and 6 bases stayed unmatched. The CDR3 protein is CSARPSGRANEQFF. Written as DNA, the CDR3 is TGCAGTGCTCGACCTAGCGGGAGGGCGAATGAGCAGTTCTTC.

This clonotype was counted at least ten times. The chain has TRBV9 and TRBJ2-3; D is uncertain. This CDR3 contains 15 residues. The germline gives CDR1 SGDLS, CDR2 YYNGEE. V lost 2 bases, J lost 0 bases, and 10 bases lay in between. CDR3 in amino acids: CASSVGAMSTDTQYF. The CDR3 nucleotides read TGTGCCAGCAGCGTGGGCGCTATGAGCACAGATACGCAGTATTTT. The variable domain in full, completed from reference TRBV9 and TRBJ2-3, reads DSGVTQTPKHLITATGQRVTLRCSPRSGDLSVYWYQQSLDQGLQFLIQYYNGEERAKGNILERFSAQQFPDLHSELNLSSLELGDSALYFCASSVGAMSTDTQYFGPGTRLTVL.

This clonotype was counted many times. The V and J genes are TRBV28 and TRBJ2-7; D not certain. The CDR3 has 14 amino acids. Trimming shortened V by 0 bases and J by 5 bases, and 11 bases separated the two germline ends. Germline CDR1 and CDR2: MDHEN and SYDVKM. As DNA, the CDR3 is TGTGCCAGCAGTTTATGGGGGTCTCGCGACGAGCAGTACTTC. It encodes CASSLWGSRDEQYF. The full variable domain, completed using reference TRBV28 and TRBJ2-7, is DVKVTQSSRYLVKRTGEKVFLECVQDMDHENMFWYRQDPGLGLRLIYFSYDVKMKEKGDIPEGYSVSREKKERFSLILESASTNQTSMYLCASSLWGSRDEQYFGPGTRLTVT.

This clonotype was seen ten or more times. The V call is TRBV2, the J call TRBJ2-7; 7 nucleotides agree with TRBD1. With 1 base clipped from V and 1 base from J, the junction kept 4 bases outside the gene matches. The CDR3 covers 15 residues. Germline CDR1 and CDR2: SNHLY and FYNNEI. The DNA for the CDR3 is TGTGCCAGCAGTGAAGTGACAGGGAAATCCTACGAGCAGTACTTC. Its protein is CASSEVTGKSYEQYF.

This chain connects TRBV20-1 to TRBJ2-1; TRBD1 is a possible D gene (5 bases). This CDR3 is 12 amino acids long. With 3 bases removed from V and 8 bases from J, the gap between germline ends came to 11 bases. The germline CDR1 and CDR2 sequences are DFQATT and SNEGSKA (reference sequence). In DNA, the CDR3 is TGCAGTGCTAGTGTAGGGGCTGATGAGCAGTTCTTC. Translating it yields CSASVGADEQFF.

The rearrangement links TRBV14 to TRBJ1-2; D is possibly TRBD1 (5 bases). The CDR3 runs to 12 residues. Trimming removed 3 bases at V and 5 bases at J, with 7 bases between. Per germline, CDR1 SGHDN and CDR2 FVKESK. CDR3 in amino acids: CASSHDRYGYTF. CDR3 in DNA: TGTGCCAGCAGCCACGACAGATATGGCTACACCTTC.

This clonotype has ten or more counts. The DNA for the CDR3 is TGTGCCAGCAGCCCCCGACTAGCGGGAGGCTTGATAGCCAAAAACATTCAGTACTTC. It translates to CASSPRLAGGLIAKNIQYF. The V and J genes are TRBV7-8 and TRBJ2-4, with 13 bases aligning to TRBD2. CDR1 is SGHVS and CDR2 is FQNEAQ in the germline V gene. V was clipped by 5 bases and J by 0 bases; unmatched bases: 10. CDR3 length: 19 amino acids.

The chain has TRBV20-1 and TRBJ2-3, with 10 bases aligning to TRBD2. V lost 0 bases and J lost 1; bases outside the gene matches: 4. The CDR3 is made up of 16 amino acids. In germline, CDR1 is DFQATT, CDR2 SNEGSKA (reference sequence). Here the CDR3 DNA reads TGCAGTGCTAGAGATGAGCTAGCGGGGGGCACAGATACGCAGTATTTT. It encodes CSARDELAGGTDTQYF.

This clonotype came up many times. V gene TRBV20-1 combines with J gene TRBJ2-5, with no clear D. V was clipped by 2 bases and J by 1 base, with 17 bases between them. The CDR3 sequence is 16 residues long. The germline V gene encodes CDR1 DFQATT and CDR2 SNEGSKA (reference sequence). DNA of the CDR3: TGCAGTGCTAGACCCCTGGGCAGCTTCCCCCAAGAGACCCAGTACTTC. It translates to CSARPLGSFPQETQYF.

The chain is built from TRBV2 and TRBJ1-2, with D tentatively TRBD1 (6 bases). The germline V gene encodes CDR1 SNHLY and CDR2 FYNNEI. Trimming removed 3 bases at V and 5 bases at J, with 10 bases between. This CDR3 is built from 13 residues. The chain's CDR3 is CASSDQGTYGYTF. The CDR3 DNA sequence: TGTGCCAGCAGTGACCAGGGGACGTATGGCTACACCTTC.

The chain has TRBV29-1 and TRBJ2-6; 7 nucleotides line up with TRBD2. Trimming at V came to 4 bases and at J to 2 bases, leaving 5 bases not matched to a gene. Germline V CDR1 and CDR2: SQVTM, ANQGSEA. CDR3 size: 15 residues. This CDR3 is CSVGGGSAGANVLTF. CDR3 nucleotides: TGCAGCGTTGGGGGCGGGAGTGCTGGGGCCAACGTCCTGACTTTC.

This clonotype has a count of ten or more. The chain joins TRBV12-3 or TRBV12-4 to TRBJ1-5; D is unclear. This CDR3 is 15 amino acids long. V lost 6 bases to trimming and J lost 3 bases, with 15 bases between them. The CDR3 nucleotides read TGTGCCAGCAGGGAAACCCGGGGATCCAATCAGCCCCAGCATTTT. This translates into CASRETRGSNQPQHF.